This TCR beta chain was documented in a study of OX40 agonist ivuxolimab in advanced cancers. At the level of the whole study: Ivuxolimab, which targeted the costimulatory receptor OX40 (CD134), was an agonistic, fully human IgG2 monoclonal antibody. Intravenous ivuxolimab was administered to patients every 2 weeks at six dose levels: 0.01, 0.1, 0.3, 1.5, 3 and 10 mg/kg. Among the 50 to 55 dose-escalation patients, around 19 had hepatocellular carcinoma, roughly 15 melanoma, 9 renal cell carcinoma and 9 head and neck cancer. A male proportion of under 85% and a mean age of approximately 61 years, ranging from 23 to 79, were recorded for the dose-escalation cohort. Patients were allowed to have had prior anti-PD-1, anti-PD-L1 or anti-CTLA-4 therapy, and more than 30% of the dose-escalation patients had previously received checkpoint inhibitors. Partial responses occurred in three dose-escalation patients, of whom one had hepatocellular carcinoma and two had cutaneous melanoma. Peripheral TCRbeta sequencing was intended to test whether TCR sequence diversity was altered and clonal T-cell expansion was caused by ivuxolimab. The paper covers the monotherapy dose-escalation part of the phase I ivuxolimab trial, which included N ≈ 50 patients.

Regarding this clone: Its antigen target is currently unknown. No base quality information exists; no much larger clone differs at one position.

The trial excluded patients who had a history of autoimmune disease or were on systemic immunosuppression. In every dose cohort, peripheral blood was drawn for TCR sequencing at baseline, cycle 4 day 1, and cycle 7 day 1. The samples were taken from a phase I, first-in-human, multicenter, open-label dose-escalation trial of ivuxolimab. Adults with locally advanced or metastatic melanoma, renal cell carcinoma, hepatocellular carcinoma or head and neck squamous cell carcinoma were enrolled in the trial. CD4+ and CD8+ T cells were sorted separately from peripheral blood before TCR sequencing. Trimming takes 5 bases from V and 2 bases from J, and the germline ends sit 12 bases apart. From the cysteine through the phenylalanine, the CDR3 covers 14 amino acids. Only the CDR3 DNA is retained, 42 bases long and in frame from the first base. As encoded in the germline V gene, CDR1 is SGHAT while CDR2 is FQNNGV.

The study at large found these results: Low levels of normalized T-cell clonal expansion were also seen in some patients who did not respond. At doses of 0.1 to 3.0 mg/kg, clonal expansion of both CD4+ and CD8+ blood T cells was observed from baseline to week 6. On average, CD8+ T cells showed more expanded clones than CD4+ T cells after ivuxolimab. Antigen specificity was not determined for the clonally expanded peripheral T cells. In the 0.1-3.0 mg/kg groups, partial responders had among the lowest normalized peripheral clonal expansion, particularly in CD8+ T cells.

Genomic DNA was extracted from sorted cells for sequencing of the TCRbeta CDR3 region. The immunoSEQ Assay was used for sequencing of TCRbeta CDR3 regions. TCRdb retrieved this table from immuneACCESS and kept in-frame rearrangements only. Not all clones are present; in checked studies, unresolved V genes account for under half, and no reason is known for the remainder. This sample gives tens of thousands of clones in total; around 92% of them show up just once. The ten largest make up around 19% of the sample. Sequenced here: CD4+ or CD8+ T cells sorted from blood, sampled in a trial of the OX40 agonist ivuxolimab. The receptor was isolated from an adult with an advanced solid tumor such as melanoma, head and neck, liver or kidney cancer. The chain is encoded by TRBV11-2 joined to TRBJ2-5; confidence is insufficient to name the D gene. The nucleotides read TGTGCCAGCAGCCCAACCGAGGATCAAGAGACCCAGTACTTC. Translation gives CASSPTEDQETQYF.